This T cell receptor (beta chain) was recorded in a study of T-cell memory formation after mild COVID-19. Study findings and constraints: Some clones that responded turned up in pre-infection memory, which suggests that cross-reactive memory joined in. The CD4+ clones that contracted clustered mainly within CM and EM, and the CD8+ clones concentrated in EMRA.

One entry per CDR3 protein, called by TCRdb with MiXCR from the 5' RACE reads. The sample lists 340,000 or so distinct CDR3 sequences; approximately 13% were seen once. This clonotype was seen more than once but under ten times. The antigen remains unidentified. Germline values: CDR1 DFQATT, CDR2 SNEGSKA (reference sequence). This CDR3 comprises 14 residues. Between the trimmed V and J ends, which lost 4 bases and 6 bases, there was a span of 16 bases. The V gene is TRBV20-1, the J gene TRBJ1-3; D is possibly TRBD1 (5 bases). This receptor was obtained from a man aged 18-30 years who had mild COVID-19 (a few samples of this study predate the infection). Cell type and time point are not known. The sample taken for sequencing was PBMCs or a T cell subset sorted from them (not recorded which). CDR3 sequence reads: CSANDRGQLNTIYF. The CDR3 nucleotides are TGCAGTGCTAACGATCGAGGACAACTAAACACCATATATTTT.